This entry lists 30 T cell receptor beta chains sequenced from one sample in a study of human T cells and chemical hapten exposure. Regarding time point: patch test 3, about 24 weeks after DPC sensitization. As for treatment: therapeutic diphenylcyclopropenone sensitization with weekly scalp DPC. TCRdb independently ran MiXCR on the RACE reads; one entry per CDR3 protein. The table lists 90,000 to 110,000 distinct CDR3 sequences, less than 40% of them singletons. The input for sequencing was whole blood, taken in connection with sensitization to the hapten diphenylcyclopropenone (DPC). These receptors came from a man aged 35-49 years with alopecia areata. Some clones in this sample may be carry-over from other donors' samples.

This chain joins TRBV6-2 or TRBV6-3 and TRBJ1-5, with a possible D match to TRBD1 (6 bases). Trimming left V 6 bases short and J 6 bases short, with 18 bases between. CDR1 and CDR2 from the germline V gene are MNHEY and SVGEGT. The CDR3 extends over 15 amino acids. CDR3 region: CASRNDNRDIQPQHF. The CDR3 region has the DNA TGTGCCAGCAGAAATGATAACAGGGATATTCAGCCCCAGCATTTT.

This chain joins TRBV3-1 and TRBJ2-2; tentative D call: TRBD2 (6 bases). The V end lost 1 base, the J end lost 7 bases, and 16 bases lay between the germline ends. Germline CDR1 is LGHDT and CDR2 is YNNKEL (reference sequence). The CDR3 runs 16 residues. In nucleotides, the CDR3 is TGTGCCAGCAGCCAAGGTAGCCACTTTAGCGGCGGGGAGCTGTTTTTT. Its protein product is CASSQGSHFSGGELFF.

DNA for the CDR3: TGTGCCAGCAGCTTACGAGAGACAGGGTTCCAAACCAATCAGCCCCAGCATTTT. It specifies CASSLRETGFQTNQPQHF. This sequence joins TRBV7-8 and TRBJ1-5; 7 bases line up with TRBD1. The CDR3 is 18 residues long. V shed 2 bases, J shed 3 bases, and the junction held 13 bases outside the gene matches. The germline gives CDR1 SGHVS, CDR2 FQNEAQ.

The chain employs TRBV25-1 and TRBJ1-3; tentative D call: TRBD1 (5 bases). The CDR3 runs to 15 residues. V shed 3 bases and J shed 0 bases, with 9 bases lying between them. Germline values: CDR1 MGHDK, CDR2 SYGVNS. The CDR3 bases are TGTGCCAGCAGTGATGCGGGGGGCTCTGGAAACACCATATATTTT. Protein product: CASSDAGGSGNTIYF.

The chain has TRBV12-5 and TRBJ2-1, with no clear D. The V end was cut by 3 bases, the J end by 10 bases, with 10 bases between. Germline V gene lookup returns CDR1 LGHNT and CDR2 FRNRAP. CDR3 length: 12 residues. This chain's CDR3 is CASGLYGWEQFF. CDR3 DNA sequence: TGTGCTAGTGGTTTATACGGGTGGGAGCAGTTCTTC.

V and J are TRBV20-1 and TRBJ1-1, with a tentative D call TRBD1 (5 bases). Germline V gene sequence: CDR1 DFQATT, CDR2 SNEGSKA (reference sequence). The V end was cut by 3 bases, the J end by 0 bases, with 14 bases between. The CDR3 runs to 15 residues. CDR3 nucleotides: TGCAGTGCTAGGGGACCTGGAACAATGAACACTGAAGCTTTCTTT. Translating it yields CSARGPGTMNTEAFF.

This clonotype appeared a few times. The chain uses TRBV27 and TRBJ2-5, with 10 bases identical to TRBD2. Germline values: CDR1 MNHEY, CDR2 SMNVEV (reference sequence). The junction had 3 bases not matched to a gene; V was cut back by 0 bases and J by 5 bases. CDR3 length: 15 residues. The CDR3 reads CASSLSLAGAETQYF. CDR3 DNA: TGTGCCAGCAGTTTATCGCTAGCGGGAGCGGAGACCCAGTACTTC.

CDR3 protein: CASSLDGDNSPLHF. The CDR3 nucleotides read TGTGCCAGCAGCCTTGACGGGGATAATTCACCCCTCCACTTT. The chain couples TRBV7-9 to TRBJ1-6; the D is unclear. The CDR3 consists of 14 residues. V was clipped by 5 bases and J by 5 bases, with 10 bases between them. From germline, CDR1 is SEHNR and CDR2 FQNEAQ (reference sequence). Based on the CDR3 plus reference TRBV7-9 and TRBJ1-6, the full variable domain is DTGVSQNPRHKITKRGQNVTFRCDPISEHNRLYWYRQTLGQGPEFLTYFQNEAQLEKSRLLSDRFSAERPKGSFSTLEIQRTEQGDSAMYLCASSLDGDNSPLHFGNGTRLTVT.

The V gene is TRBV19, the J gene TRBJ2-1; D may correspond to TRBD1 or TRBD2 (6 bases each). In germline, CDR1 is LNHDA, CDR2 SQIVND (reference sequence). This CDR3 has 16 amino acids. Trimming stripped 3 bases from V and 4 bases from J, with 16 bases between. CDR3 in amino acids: CASSIVSGGGYNEQFF. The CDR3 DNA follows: TGTGCCAGTAGTATCGTTAGCGGAGGGGGGTACAATGAGCAGTTCTTC.

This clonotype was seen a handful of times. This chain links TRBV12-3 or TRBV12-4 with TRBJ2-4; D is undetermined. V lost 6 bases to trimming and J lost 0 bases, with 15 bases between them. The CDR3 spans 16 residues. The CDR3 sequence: CASSSQLGIAKNIQYF. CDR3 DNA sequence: TGTGCCAGCAGCTCCCAGTTGGGGATAGCCAAAAACATTCAGTACTTC.

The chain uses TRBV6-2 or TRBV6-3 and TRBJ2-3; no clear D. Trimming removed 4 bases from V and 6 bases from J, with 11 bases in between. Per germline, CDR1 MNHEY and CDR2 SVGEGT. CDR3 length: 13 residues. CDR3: CASSSATWDTQYF. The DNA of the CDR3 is TGTGCCAGCAGTTCCGCTACCTGGGATACGCAGTATTTT.

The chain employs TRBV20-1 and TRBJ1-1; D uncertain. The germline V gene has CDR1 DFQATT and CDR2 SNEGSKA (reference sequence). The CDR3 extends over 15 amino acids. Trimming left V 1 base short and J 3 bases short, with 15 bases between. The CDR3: CSARAGGRLYTEAFF. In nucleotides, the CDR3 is TGCAGTGCTAGAGCGGGAGGCCGTCTGTACACTGAAGCTTTCTTT.

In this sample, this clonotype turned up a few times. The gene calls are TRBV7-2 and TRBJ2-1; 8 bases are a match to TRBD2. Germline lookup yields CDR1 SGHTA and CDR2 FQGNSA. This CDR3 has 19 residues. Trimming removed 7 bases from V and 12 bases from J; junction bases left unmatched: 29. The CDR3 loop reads CASTPGGLGGAGVVFGQFF. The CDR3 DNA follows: TGTGCCAGCACCCCAGGTGGTCTCGGGGGAGCGGGAGTGGTTTTTGGGCAGTTCTTC.

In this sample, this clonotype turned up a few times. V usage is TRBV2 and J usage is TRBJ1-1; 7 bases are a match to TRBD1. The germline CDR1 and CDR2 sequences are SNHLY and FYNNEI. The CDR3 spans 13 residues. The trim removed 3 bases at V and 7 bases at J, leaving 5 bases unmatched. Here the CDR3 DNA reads TGTGCCAGCAGTGAGAGGCAGGGGGGTGAAGCTTTCTTT. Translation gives CASSERQGGEAFF.

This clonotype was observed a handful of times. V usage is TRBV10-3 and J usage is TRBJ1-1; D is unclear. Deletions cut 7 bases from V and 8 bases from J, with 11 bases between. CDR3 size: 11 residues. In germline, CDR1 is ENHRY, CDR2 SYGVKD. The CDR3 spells CAIISGREAFF. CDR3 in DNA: TGTGCCATCATTTCAGGCAGGGAAGCTTTCTTT.

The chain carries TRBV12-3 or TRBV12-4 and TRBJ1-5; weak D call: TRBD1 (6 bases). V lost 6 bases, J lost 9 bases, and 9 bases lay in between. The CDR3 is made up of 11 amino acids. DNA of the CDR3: TGTGCCAGCAGCTCCAGGGGGCCCCAGCATTTT. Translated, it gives CASSSRGPQHF.

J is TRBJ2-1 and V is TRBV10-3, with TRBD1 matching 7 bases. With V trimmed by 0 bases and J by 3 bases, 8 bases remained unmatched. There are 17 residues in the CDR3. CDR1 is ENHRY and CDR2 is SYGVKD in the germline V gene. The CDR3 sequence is CAISESTVQGFYNEQFF. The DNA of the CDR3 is TGTGCCATCAGTGAGTCGACCGTACAGGGGTTCTACAATGAGCAGTTCTTC.

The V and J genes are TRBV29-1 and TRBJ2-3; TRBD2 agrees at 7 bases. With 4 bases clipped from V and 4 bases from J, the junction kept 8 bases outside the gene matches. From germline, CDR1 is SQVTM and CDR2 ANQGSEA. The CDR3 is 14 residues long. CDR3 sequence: CSVVAGVDSDTQYF. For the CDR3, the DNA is TGCAGCGTTGTTGCGGGAGTGGACTCAGATACGCAGTATTTT.

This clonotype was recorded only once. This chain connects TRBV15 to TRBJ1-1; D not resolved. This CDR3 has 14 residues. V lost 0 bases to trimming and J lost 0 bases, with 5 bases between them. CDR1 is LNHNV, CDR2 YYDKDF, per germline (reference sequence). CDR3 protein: CATSRDPLNTEAFF. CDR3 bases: TGTGCCACCAGCAGAGATCCGTTGAACACTGAAGCTTTCTTT.

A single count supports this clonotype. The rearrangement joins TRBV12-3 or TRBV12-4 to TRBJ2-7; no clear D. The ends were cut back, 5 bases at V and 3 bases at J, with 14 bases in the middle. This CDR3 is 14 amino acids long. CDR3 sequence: CASSPTGPGYEQYV. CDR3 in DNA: TGTGCCAGCAGTCCAACCGGACCCGGCTACGAGCAGTACGTC.

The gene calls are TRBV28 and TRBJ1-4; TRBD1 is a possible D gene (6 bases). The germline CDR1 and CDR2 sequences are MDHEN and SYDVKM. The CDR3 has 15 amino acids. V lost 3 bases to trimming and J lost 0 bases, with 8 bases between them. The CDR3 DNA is TGTGCCAGCAGTTTCAACAGGGCAACTAATGAAAAACTGTTTTTT. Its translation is CASSFNRATNEKLFF.

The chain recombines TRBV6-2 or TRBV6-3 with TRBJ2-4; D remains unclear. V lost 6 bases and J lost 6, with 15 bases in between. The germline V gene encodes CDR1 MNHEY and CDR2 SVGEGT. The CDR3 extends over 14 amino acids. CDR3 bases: TGTGCCAGCAGCCCCCTCCAGAAGGGAAACATTCAGTACTTC. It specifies CASSPLQKGNIQYF.

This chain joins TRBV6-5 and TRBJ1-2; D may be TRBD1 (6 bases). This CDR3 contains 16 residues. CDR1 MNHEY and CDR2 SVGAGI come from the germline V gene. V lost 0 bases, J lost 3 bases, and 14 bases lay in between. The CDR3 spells CASSYSTLGADYGYTF. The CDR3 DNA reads TGTGCCAGCAGTTACTCGACGCTGGGGGCTGACTATGGCTACACCTTC.

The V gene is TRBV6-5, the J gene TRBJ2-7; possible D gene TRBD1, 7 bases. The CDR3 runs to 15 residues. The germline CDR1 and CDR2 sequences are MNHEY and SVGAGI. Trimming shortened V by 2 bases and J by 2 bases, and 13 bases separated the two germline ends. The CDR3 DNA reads TGTGCCAGCAGTTACACCGCGGGACAGACCTACGAGCAGTACTTC. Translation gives CASSYTAGQTYEQYF.

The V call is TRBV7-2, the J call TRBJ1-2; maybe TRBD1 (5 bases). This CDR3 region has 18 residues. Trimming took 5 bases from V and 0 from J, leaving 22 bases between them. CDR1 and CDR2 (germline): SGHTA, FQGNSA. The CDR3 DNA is TGTGCCAGCAGCGATAATCAGGGTGGTGGGGGGTCTAACTATGGCTACACCTTC. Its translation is CASSDNQGGGGSNYGYTF. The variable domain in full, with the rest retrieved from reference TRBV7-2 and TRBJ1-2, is GAGVSQSPSNKVTEKGKDVELRCDPISGHTALYWYRQSLGQGLEFLIYFQGNSAPDKSGLPSDRFSAERTGGSVSTLTIQRTQQEDSAVYLCASSDNQGGGGSNYGYTFGSGTRLTVV.

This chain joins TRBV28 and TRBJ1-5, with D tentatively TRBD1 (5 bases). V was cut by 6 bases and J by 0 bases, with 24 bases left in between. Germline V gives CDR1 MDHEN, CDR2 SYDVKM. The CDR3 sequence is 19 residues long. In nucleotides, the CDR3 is TGTGCCAGCAGACTTGCCCACATGGCAGGGAGTTATAGCAATCAGCCCCAGCATTTT. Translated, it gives CASRLAHMAGSYSNQPQHF.

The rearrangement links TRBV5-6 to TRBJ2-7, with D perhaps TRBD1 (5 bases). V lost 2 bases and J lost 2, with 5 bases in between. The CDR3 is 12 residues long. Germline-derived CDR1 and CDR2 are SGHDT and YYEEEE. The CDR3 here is CASSLQAYEQYV. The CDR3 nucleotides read TGTGCCAGCAGCTTACAGGCCTACGAGCAGTACGTC.

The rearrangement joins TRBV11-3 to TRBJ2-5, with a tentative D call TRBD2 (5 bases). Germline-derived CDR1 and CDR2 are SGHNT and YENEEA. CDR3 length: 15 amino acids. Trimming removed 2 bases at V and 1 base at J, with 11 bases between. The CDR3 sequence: CASSLYSGPQETQYF. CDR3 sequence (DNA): TGTGCCAGCAGCTTATACAGCGGCCCCCAAGAGACCCAGTACTTC.

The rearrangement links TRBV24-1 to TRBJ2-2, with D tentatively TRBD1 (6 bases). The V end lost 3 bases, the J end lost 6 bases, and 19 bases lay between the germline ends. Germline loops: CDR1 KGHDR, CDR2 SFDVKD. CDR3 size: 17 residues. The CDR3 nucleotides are TGTGCCACCAGTGATCAACAGGGTCCGTCTCGGGCCGGGGAGCTGTTTTTT. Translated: CATSDQQGPSRAGELFF.

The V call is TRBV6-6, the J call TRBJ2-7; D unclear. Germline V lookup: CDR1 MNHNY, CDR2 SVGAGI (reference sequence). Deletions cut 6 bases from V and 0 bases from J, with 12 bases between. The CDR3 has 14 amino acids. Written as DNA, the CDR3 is TGTGCCAGCAGCCCTTCTTCTACCTCCTACGAGCAGTACGTC. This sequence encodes CASSPSSTSYEQYV.